This is a list of T cell receptor beta chains from one sample in a study of blood T cell repertoires in COVID-19. Sequenced by immunoSEQ multiplex PCR; TCRdb stores in-frame clones only, minus some. The table lists some 270,000 clones, roughly 89% of them singletons. The sample was peripheral blood. The receptors shown here come from a man in his fifties with acute or convalescent COVID-19. Each CDR3 is given with its conserved first and last residue. Fields, in order: D gene, V gene, J gene, clone size, CDR3 DNA, CDR3 protein. The D gene is left open where the match is weak. Clone size, where shown, is once, few, many, or a class for clones that have expanded.

TRBD2,TRBV7-2,TRBJ2-5,.,TGTGCCAGCAGCCCGGGACTAGCGGATGAGACCCAGTACTTC,CASSPGLADETQYF
.,TRBV10-3,TRBJ2-5,.,TGTGCCATCAGTGACCCCGGAGAAAGACTGGAGACCCAGTACTTC,CAISDPGERLETQYF
TRBD1,TRBV9,TRBJ2-3,.,TGTGCCAGCAGCCGCCGACAGGGGGAGTGGGATACGCAGTATTTT,CASSRRQGEWDTQYF
TRBD2,TRBV6-5,TRBJ2-1,.,TGTGCCAGCGGGACGCGGGGGGGCCCCTACAATGAGCAGTTCTTC,CASGTRGGPYNEQFF
.,TRBV7-3,TRBJ2-1,once,TGTGCCAGCAGCCCCCGGACAAACGACAATGAGCAGTTCTTC,CASSPRTNDNEQFF
.,TRBV10-3,TRBJ2-5,.,TGTGCCACCGTATCCCAAGAGACCCAGTACTTC,CATVSQETQYF
TRBD1,TRBV2,TRBJ1-2,.,TGTGCCAGCAGTGAAGTCGACAGGGGAGTAGATGTCTACACCTTC,CASSEVDRGVDVYTF
.,TRBV20-1,TRBJ2-1,.,TGCAGTGCTAGTCGGAGAAACGATGAGCAGTTCTTC,CSASRRNDEQFF
TRBD1,TRBV2,TRBJ1-6,few,TGTGCCAGCGGACAGGGGTCCACCCCCCTCCACTTT,CASGQGSTPLHF
TRBD1,TRBV9,TRBJ1-6,.,TGTGCCAGCAGCGAGGGGGACAGCAATTCACCCCTCCACTTT,CASSEGDSNSPLHF
.,TRBV5-1,TRBJ1-1,.,TGCGCCAGCAGCTTCTCAGGGGAGAACACTGAAGCTTTCTTT,CASSFSGENTEAFF
.,TRBV19,TRBJ2-1,.,TGTGCCAGTAGTATTTTCGCGAGCTCCTACAATGAGCAGTTCTTC,CASSIFASSYNEQFF
TRBD2,TRBV3-1/TRBV3-2,TRBJ2-3,.,TGTGCCAGCAGCAAACTAGCGGGGGGGGCAGATACGCAGTATTTT,CASSKLAGGADTQYF
.,TRBV11-3,TRBJ2-7,.,TGTGCCAGCAGCTCTAGCGAGGAGCAGTACTTC,CASSSSEEQYF
.,TRBV29-1,TRBJ2-7,once,TGCAGCGTTGTAGGACCCACTAGCGAGCAGTACTTC,CSVVGPTSEQYF
TRBD2,TRBV29-1,TRBJ2-1,.,TGCAGCGTTGACGGGAGCAGCGGGGTCAATGAGCAGTTCTTC,CSVDGSSGVNEQFF
TRBD2,TRBV9,TRBJ2-1,once,TGTGCCAGCAGCGTACTAGCGGGGGGGAAGAATGAGCAGTTCTTC,CASSVLAGGKNEQFF
TRBD1,TRBV6-4,TRBJ2-7,.,TGTGCCAGCAGTGAAACCGGGACAGCCAAAGAAGAGCAGTACTTC,CASSETGTAKEEQYF
TRBD2,TRBV4-1,TRBJ2-7,.,TGCGCCAGCAGCCAAGATCGGATAGGGGCGGGACTAGCGGGACAAAGCTCCTACGAGCAGTACTTC,CASSQDRIGAGLAGQSSYEQYF
TRBD2,TRBV5-1,TRBJ2-5,.,TGCGCCAGCAGCACTAATAGCGGGGGCCTCCAAGAGACCCAGTACTTC,CASSTNSGGLQETQYF
TRBD1,TRBV6-5,TRBJ1-5,.,TGTGCCAGCAGTACGACAGGGGGATATCAGCCCCAGCATTTT,CASSTTGGYQPQHF
TRBD1,TRBV6-4,TRBJ1-6,.,TGTGCCAGCAGTGAAGGGACAGGGTGGTCACCCCTCCACTTT,CASSEGTGWSPLHF
TRBD1,TRBV4-2,TRBJ1-5,.,TGTGCCAGCGGATCGACAGGGGGATTGAATCAGCCCCAGCATTTT,CASGSTGGLNQPQHF
TRBD1,TRBV18,TRBJ1-4,.,TGTGCCAGCTCACTTTGGGGGACAGGGGGCGAAGAAAAACTGTTTTTT,CASSLWGTGGEEKLFF
.,TRBV5-3,TRBJ1-1,few,TGTGCCAGAGGAGACAGTGAAGCTTTCTTT,CARGDSEAFF
.,TRBV2,TRBJ1-2,.,TGTGCCAGCAGTGTCTGGGCGGGGGGCTACACCTTC,CASSVWAGGYTF
.,TRBV18,TRBJ2-5,.,TGTGCCAGCTCACCAGTTGCCGGAGAGACCCAGTACTTC,CASSPVAGETQYF
TRBD1,TRBV3-1/TRBV3-2,TRBJ2-7,.,TGTGCCAGCAGCCCCTTGACAGGGGGTATTCCCTACGAGCAGTACTTC,CASSPLTGGIPYEQYF
TRBD1,TRBV18,TRBJ1-2,.,TGTGCCAGCTCACCGGAGGAGGGGGCCGGCTATGGCTACACCTTC,CASSPEEGAGYGYTF
TRBD1,TRBV6-5,TRBJ2-2,.,TGTGCCAGCAGTTACGGCAGGGGGCAGGGCGGGGAGCTGTTTTTT,CASSYGRGQGGELFF
TRBD1,TRBV5-1,TRBJ2-5,.,TGCGCCAGCAGCCCACAGGGGCGGGAGACCCAGTACTTC,CASSPQGRETQYF
.,TRBV7-9,TRBJ1-2,once,TGTGCCAGCAGCATAAGCCAAGGGGATGGCTACACCTTC,CASSISQGDGYTF
.,TRBV7-3,TRBJ2-2,.,TGTGCCAGCAGCTTTGGCTCGCGGTCCGGGGAGCTGTTTTTT,CASSFGSRSGELFF
.,TRBV6-5,TRBJ2-7,.,TGTGCCAGCAGTTACAATCGGTTCTACGAGCAGTACTTC,CASSYNRFYEQYF
.,TRBV7-9,TRBJ1-1,.,TGTGCCAGCAGCTCAACACAGGGGAACACTGAAGCTTTCTTT,CASSSTQGNTEAFF
.,TRBV18,TRBJ1-5,.,TGTGCCAGCTCACCACTACAGGGCGAGCAGCCCCAGCATTTT,CASSPLQGEQPQHF
.,TRBV2,TRBJ2-3,.,TGTGCCAGCACGGAGGGCTTGAGCACAGATACGCAGTATTTT,CASTEGLSTDTQYF
.,TRBV19,TRBJ1-2,.,TGTGCCAGTAGGCCCCAGGGTCCCCATGGCTACACCTTC,CASRPQGPHGYTF
.,TRBV24-1,TRBJ2-2,.,TGTGCCACCAGTGATACCCGGGACTCCACCGGGGAGCTGTTTTTT,CATSDTRDSTGELFF
.,TRBV29-1,TRBJ1-1,.,TGCAGCGTTAAGGACATGAACACTGAAGCTTTCTTT,CSVKDMNTEAFF
.,TRBV5-5,TRBJ2-2,.,TGTGCCAGCAGCTTCGGGGAGACGGCATTCACCGGGGAGCTGTTTTTT,CASSFGETAFTGELFF
TRBD1,TRBV9,TRBJ2-5,many,TGTGCCAGCAGCGCCGGGACAGGGATAGGGGAGACCCAGTACTTC,CASSAGTGIGETQYF
.,TRBV29-1,TRBJ1-1,.,TGCAGCGTTGAAGATGGTGGGGGGAATGAAGCTTTCTTT,CSVEDGGGNEAFF
.,TRBV4-2,TRBJ2-1,.,TGTGCCAGCAGCCAAGATGGGGGGAATGAGCAGTTCTTC,CASSQDGGNEQFF
.,TRBV4-1,TRBJ2-5,.,TGCGCCAGCAGCCAAGTTCGGGGGGCAGGGGAGACCCAGTACTTC,CASSQVRGAGETQYF